These T cell receptor beta chains were read from a single sample in a study of T-cell reconstitution after alpha-beta-depleted transplantation in children. TCRdb redid the calling of the PCR reads with MiXCR, one entry per CDR3 protein. The data hold about 900,000 distinct CDR3 sequences, with around 30% observed a single time. Specimen: PBMCs, mostly from graft donor cells, collected 360 days after TCRalphabeta/CD19-depleted stem cell transplant. The receptors were gathered from a boy in the first two years of life who had a stem cell transplant for SCID, so the T cells may come from the graft donor. Each CDR3 is given with its conserved first and last residue. The order of the fields is clone size, V gene, D gene, J gene, CDR3 length, CDR3 DNA, CDR3 protein. A D gene is named only where the DNA matches it firmly. Clone size, where shown, is once, few, many, or a class for clones that have expanded.

.	TRBV4-3	.	TRBJ1-4	16	TGCGCCAGCAGCCAAGATGCGGGGGGCGGTAATGAAAAACTGTTTTTT	CASSQDAGGGNEKLFF
.	TRBV20-1	.	TRBJ2-7	12	TGCAGTGCGGTTGGCGGTGGACGAGAGCAGTACTTC	CSAVGGGREQYF
few	TRBV5-1	.	TRBJ2-7	14	TGCGCCAGCACTTCGAAAGGCGGCTCCTACGAGCAGTACTTC	CASTSKGGSYEQYF
few	TRBV10-2	.	TRBJ2-3	13	TGCGCCAGCAGGGGGAGCGGACAGCCTACGCAGTATTTT	CASRGSGQPTQYF
.	TRBV20-1	TRBD2	TRBJ2-3	14	TGCAGTGCTAGACGCGGGGGGCCCGGGGATACGCAGTATTTT	CSARRGGPGDTQYF
.	TRBV2	.	TRBJ2-1	14	TGTGCCAGCAGTGACTCGTTGGTCTACAATGAGCAGTTCTTC	CASSDSLVYNEQFF
.	TRBV20-1	.	TRBJ1-1	14	TGCAGTGCTAAGGGCCCAGGGAGGGACACTGAAGCTTTCTTT	CSAKGPGRDTEAFF
.	TRBV25-1	.	TRBJ2-5	13	TGTGCCAGCAGTGAATTTAACCAAGAGACCCAGTACTTC	CASSEFNQETQYF
.	TRBV5-5	.	TRBJ2-7	14	TGTGCCAGCAGCTTGGGGACAGGGACTAACGAGCAGTACTTC	CASSLGTGTNEQYF
.	TRBV6-2/TRBV6-3	.	TRBJ2-3	18	TGTGCCAGCAGCCCCGTCCGACGGTCTCAATTTAGCACAGATACGCAGTATTTT	CASSPVRRSQFSTDTQYF
.	TRBV27	.	TRBJ1-5	15	TGTGCCAGCAGCATCGGCGGGTATAGCAATCAGCCCCAGCATTTT	CASSIGGYSNQPQHF
.	TRBV14	TRBD1	TRBJ2-3	14	TGTGCCAGCAGCCGCCGACAGGGGGAAGATACGCAGTATTTT	CASSRRQGEDTQYF
few	TRBV9	.	TRBJ2-3	15	TGTGCCAGCAGCGTAGAACAGGGTTGGGCAGATACGCAGTATTTT	CASSVEQGWADTQYF
.	TRBV6-5	.	TRBJ2-7	12	TGTGCCAGCACCGCACAGGGTAACGAGCAGTACTTC	CASTAQGNEQYF
.	TRBV12-3/TRBV12-4	.	TRBJ2-2	14	TGTGCCAGCAGTTTTAGGGAGAACACCGGGGAGCTGTTTTTT	CASSFRENTGELFF
.	TRBV20-1	TRBD2	TRBJ2-1	11	TGCAGTGCTGGTAGCGGGCGCCAGTGGTTCTTC	CSAGSGRQWFF
once	TRBV6-5	TRBD2	TRBJ2-5	16	TGTGCCAGCAGTTACTGGCCAGTAGCGGGGCAAGAGACCCAGTACTTC	CASSYWPVAGQETQYF
.	TRBV3-1	TRBD2	TRBJ2-5	18	TGTGCCAGCAGTCCGCGGACTAGCGGGGGATTCGGAAAAGAGACCCAGTACTTC	CASSPRTSGGFGKETQYF
.	TRBV15	TRBD1	TRBJ2-7	16	TGTGCCACCAGCCCCGGACAGGGGAGCCCTAAAGGCGAGCAGTACTTC	CATSPGQGSPKGEQYF
.	TRBV18	TRBD2	TRBJ2-4	15	TGTGCCAGCTCACCAATCGGCGGGGGGCAAAACATTCAGTACTTC	CASSPIGGGQNIQYF
few	TRBV28	.	TRBJ1-3	11	TGTGCCAGCACTCGTCGAAACACCATATATTTT	CASTRRNTIYF
few	TRBV19	.	TRBJ2-7	14	TGTGCCAGTAGTATAGGTCTAGGATCCTACGAGCAGTACTTC	CASSIGLGSYEQYF
.	TRBV4-1	TRBD2	TRBJ2-3	15	TGCGCCAGCAGCCAAGCGCGGGGGGGAACAGATACGCAGTATTTT	CASSQARGGTDTQYF
.	TRBV6-2/TRBV6-3	.	TRBJ1-1	15	TGTGCCAGCAGTTACCAGGGACGGCAGAACACTGAAGCTTTCTTT	CASSYQGRQNTEAFF
few	TRBV7-3	.	TRBJ1-1	16	TGTGCCAGCAGCTTAAGAGGGAACAGGGTGAACACTGAAGCTTTCTTT	CASSLRGNRVNTEAFF
.	TRBV7-2	TRBD2	TRBJ2-5	14	TGTGCCAGCAGCTGGAGCGGGGGAAGTGAGACCCAGTACTTC	CASSWSGGSETQYF
few	TRBV5-5	.	TRBJ2-2	15	TGTGCCAGCAAAGCTGTCAGGGCTAACACCGGGGAGCTGTTTTTT	CASKAVRANTGELFF
.	TRBV9	.	TRBJ2-2	13	TGTGCCAGCAGCGTAGTGCAAGCCGGGGAGCTGTTTTTT	CASSVVQAGELFF
.	TRBV12-3/TRBV12-4	.	TRBJ2-1	15	TGTGCCAGCAGTTTAGGGGCCCCGCTCCACAATGAGCAGTTCTTC	CASSLGAPLHNEQFF
few	TRBV6-2/TRBV6-3	.	TRBJ2-3	16	TGTGCCAGCAGTCCCTTGGGCAGCCATTGGGCAGATACGCAGTATTTT	CASSPLGSHWADTQYF
.	TRBV7-2	TRBD1	TRBJ2-7	16	TGTGCCAGCAGCTTATTTGGTCCGGGACAGGGCTACGAGCAGTACTTC	CASSLFGPGQGYEQYF
.	TRBV7-2	TRBD2	TRBJ2-1	15	TGTGCCAGCAGCTCCACCGGACTAGCGGGGGGTAAGCAGTTCTTC	CASSSTGLAGGKQFF
.	TRBV24-1	TRBD1	TRBJ1-4	15	TGTGCCACCAGTGTCTTGACAGGGGGCGGAGAAAAACTGTTTTTT	CATSVLTGGGEKLFF
.	TRBV29-1	.	TRBJ2-3	13	TGCAGCGTTGATCTTCCCCGCACAGATACGCAGTATTTT	CSVDLPRTDTQYF
.	TRBV5-1	.	TRBJ2-5	14	TGCGCCAGCAGCTTAGGGCTAAGCGGAGAGACCCAGTACTTC	CASSLGLSGETQYF
once	TRBV29-1	.	TRBJ1-2	11	TGCAGCGTTGCGGTCCGCTATGGCTACACCTTC	CSVAVRYGYTF
.	TRBV5-5	.	TRBJ2-2	17	TGTGCCAGCAGCCCCATCTTAGGGACCGGACATGCCGGGGAGCTGTTTTTT	CASSPILGTGHAGELFF
.	TRBV4-1	TRBD1	TRBJ1-2	15	TGCGCCAGCAGCCAACTGGGACAGAGTAACTATGGCTACACCTTC	CASSQLGQSNYGYTF
.	TRBV7-3	.	TRBJ2-3	14	TGTGCCAGCAGCTTTACAGCCGGCACAGATACGCAGTATTTT	CASSFTAGTDTQYF
.	TRBV4-1	.	TRBJ1-2	14	TGCGCCAGCAGCCAAGTTTCAGGTTTTGATGGCTACACCTTC	CASSQVSGFDGYTF
.	TRBV7-2	.	TRBJ2-7	15	TGTGCCAGCAGCTTAAGGCCCGGGGATTCCTACGAGCAGTACTTC	CASSLRPGDSYEQYF
.	TRBV15	.	TRBJ2-1	16	TGTGCCACCAGCAGAGTCCTTGGGGGATCCTACAATGAGCAGTTCTTC	CATSRVLGGSYNEQFF
few	TRBV24-1	.	TRBJ1-1	16	TGTGCCACCAGTGATTCCTTGGGATGGGGGTTCACTGAAGCTTTCTTT	CATSDSLGWGFTEAFF
.	TRBV12-3/TRBV12-4	TRBD2	TRBJ2-7	15	TGTGCCAGCAGTGTCGGACTAGCGGGGGGAAACGAGCAGTACTTC	CASSVGLAGGNEQYF
.	TRBV15	TRBD2	TRBJ2-1	17	TGTGCCACCAGCGGGTCTGTTGGGGGGGGGACTTACAATGAGCAGTTCTTC	CATSGSVGGGTYNEQFF
.	TRBV7-9	TRBD1	TRBJ1-1	15	TGTGCCAGCAGCTCGACAGGGCCGCCGAACACTGAAGCTTTCTTT	CASSSTGPPNTEAFF
.	TRBV14	TRBD1	TRBJ1-2	14	TGTGCCAGCAGCCAAGTCGGACAGGGTCATGGCTACACCTTC	CASSQVGQGHGYTF
few	TRBV28	.	TRBJ2-1	18	TGTGCCAGCAGTTTGGTCGAGATGACAGCCCTAGAATACAATGAGCAGTTCTTC	CASSLVEMTALEYNEQFF
.	TRBV5-4	TRBD2	TRBJ2-3	19	TGTGCCAGCAGCTTGGGCTCATATGGCGGGGGAACGAGCACAGATACGCAGTATTTT	CASSLGSYGGGTSTDTQYF
.	TRBV9	.	TRBJ1-2	15	TGTGCCAGCAGCCCTACCGGACGGACCGCCTATGGCTACACCTTC	CASSPTGRTAYGYTF
few	TRBV5-1	.	TRBJ2-2	15	TGCGCCAGCAGAGGGGCAGGGAAAGACACCGGGGAGCTGTTTTTT	CASRGAGKDTGELFF
.	TRBV7-3	.	TRBJ2-1	16	TGTGCCAGCAGCTTGAGCTCGGCGGGGCCTTACAATGAGCAGTTCTTC	CASSLSSAGPYNEQFF
.	TRBV14	.	TRBJ2-7	14	TGTGCCAGCAGCGAGGGGTCCTACACCTACGAGCAGTACTTC	CASSEGSYTYEQYF
few	TRBV27	.	TRBJ2-7	15	TGTGCCAGCAGTGCCCGGGGAAGGCGGACATACGAGCAGTACTTC	CASSARGRRTYEQYF
.	TRBV27	.	TRBJ2-7	14	TGTGCCAGCAGTTTCCGGGGTATTGCGTACGAGCAGTACTTC	CASSFRGIAYEQYF